The T cell receptor (beta chain) under discussion was sequenced for a study of blood T cell repertoires in COVID-19. On the study more broadly: Samples of COVID-19 (acute and convalescent) were obtained from the United States, Italy and Spain. PBMCs, B-cell-depleted T cells, or T cells provided the cDNA or gDNA that made up the material.

Germline CDR1 LNHDA, CDR2 SQIVND (reference sequence). V was pared by 6 bases and J by 7 bases, with 16 bases between. This CDR3 spans 15 amino acids. In the authors' workflow: Nucleated cell number was recorded as an estimate derived from reference gene primer amplification. Using immunoSEQ multiplex PCR, the repertoire was profiled, and TCRdb retains in-frame clones only, with some absent. The V and J calls and clone size were taken over from that table, and D and trimming were inferred from the DNA. The profile shows about 76,000 clones, roughly 80% of them singletons. This TCR came from a human donor in a cohort sampled during active COVID-19. Source material: peripheral blood. The V gene is TRBV19, the J gene TRBJ1-6; TRBD1 is a possible D gene (6 bases). Written as DNA, the CDR3 is TGTGCCAGTAGATTTACCGGGACAATCAATTCACCCCTCCACTTT. It translates to CASRFTGTINSPLHF.